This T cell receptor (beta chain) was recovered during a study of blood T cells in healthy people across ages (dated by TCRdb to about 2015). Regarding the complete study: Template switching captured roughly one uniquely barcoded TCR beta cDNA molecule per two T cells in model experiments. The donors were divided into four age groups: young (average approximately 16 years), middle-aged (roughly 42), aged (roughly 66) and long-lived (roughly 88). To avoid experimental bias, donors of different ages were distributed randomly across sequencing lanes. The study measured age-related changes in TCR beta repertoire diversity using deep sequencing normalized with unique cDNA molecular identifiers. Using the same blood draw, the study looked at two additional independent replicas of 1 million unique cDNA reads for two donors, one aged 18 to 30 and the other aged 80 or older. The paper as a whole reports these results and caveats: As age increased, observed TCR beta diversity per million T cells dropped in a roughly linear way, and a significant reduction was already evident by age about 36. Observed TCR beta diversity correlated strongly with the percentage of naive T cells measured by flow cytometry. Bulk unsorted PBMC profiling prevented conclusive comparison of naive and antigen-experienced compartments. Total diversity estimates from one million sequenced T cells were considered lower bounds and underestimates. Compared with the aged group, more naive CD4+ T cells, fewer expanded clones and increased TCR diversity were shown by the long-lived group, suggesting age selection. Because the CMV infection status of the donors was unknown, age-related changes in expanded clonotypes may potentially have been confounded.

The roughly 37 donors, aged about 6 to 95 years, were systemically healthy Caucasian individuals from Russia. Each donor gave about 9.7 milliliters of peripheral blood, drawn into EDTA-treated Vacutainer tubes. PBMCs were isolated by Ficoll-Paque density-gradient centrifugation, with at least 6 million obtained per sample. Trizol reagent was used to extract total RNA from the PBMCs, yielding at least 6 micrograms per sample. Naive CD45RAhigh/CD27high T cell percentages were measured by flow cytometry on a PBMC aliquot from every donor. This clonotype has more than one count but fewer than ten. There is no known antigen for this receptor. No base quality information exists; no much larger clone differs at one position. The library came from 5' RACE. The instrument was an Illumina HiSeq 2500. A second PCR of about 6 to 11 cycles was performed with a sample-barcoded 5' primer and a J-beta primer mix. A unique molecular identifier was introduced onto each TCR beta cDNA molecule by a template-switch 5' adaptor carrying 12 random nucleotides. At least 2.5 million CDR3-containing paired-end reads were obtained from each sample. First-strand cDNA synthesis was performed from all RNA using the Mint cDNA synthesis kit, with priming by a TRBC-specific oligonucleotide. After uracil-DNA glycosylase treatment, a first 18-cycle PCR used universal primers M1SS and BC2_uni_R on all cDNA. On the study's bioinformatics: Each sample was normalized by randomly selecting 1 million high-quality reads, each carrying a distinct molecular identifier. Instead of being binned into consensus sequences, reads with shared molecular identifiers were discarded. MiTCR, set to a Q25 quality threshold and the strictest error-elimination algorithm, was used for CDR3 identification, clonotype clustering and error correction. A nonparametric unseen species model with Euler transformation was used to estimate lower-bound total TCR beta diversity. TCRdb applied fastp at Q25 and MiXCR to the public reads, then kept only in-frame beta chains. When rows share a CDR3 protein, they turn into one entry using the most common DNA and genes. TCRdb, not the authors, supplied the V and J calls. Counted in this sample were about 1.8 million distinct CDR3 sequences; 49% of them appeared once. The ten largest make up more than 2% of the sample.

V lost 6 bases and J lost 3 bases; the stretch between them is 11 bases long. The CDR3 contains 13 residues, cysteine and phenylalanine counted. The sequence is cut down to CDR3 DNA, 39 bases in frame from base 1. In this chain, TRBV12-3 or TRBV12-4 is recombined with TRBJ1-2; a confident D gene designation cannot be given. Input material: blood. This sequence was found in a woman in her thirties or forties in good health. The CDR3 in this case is CASSPRPDYGYTF. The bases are TGTGCCAGCAGCCCTCGGCCAGACTATGGCTACACCTTC.